This is a list of T cell receptor beta chains from one sample in a study of blood T cell repertoires in COVID-19. Assay used: immunoSEQ multiplex PCR; TCRdb lists only in-frame clones, some missing. This table has about 180,000 clones, about 78% appearing once. The specimen was PBMCs or T cells enriched from blood (not recorded which). The receptors come from a woman between 50 and 59 years old who had recovered from COVID-19. The CDR3 runs from the conserved cysteine through the conserved F or W. The D gene is left open where the match is weak. Rows may omit the clone size; those that give it use once, few, many or a size class.

d_call,clone_size,v_call,j_call,cdr3_nt,cdr3_aa
TRBD1,.,TRBV19,TRBJ1-2,TGTGCCAGTAGTCCAACAGGGGACTATGGCTACACCTTC,CASSPTGDYGYTF
TRBD1,.,TRBV11-2,TRBJ2-2,TGTGCCAGCAGCTTAATAACGGGACAGTACACCGGGGAGCTGTTTTTT,CASSLITGQYTGELFF
TRBD1,.,TRBV2,TRBJ1-2,TGTGCCAGCAGTGTCGCCGGGACAGGCTCTAACTATGGCTACACCTTC,CASSVAGTGSNYGYTF
.,few,TRBV27,TRBJ1-3,TGTGCCAGCAGTTCCACAGGTTTCAGCTGGCACACGGCTGGAAACACCATATATTTT,CASSSTGFSWHTAGNTIYF
TRBD1,few,TRBV10-3,TRBJ1-5,TGTGCCATCAGTGAGTCGGGACAGGGGGCGAACAATCAGCCCCAGCATTTT,CAISESGQGANNQPQHF
TRBD1,few,TRBV6-5,TRBJ1-2,TGTGCCAGCAGTTACACGAGGACAGGGGACTATGGCTACACCTTC,CASSYTRTGDYGYTF
TRBD1,.,TRBV23-1,TRBJ2-7,TGCGCCAGCCTAAAACAGGGGCCCTCCCACGAGCAGTACTTC,CASLKQGPSHEQYF
.,.,TRBV18,TRBJ2-2,TGTGCCAGCTCACCGGGAGGTGGACTACACGGGGAGCTGTTTTTT,CASSPGGGLHGELFF
.,once,TRBV24-1,TRBJ1-2,TGTGCCACCAGTGACCCCAGGGGTACCTATGGCTACACCTTC,CATSDPRGTYGYTF
.,.,TRBV27,TRBJ1-5,TGTGCCAGCAGTTCTTTCCTAGGGGGCAATCAGCCCCAGCATTTT,CASSSFLGGNQPQHF
TRBD2,.,TRBV7-3,TRBJ2-3,TGTGCCAGCAGCTTCCGTACTAGCGACAAAGACACAGATACGCAGTATTTT,CASSFRTSDKDTDTQYF
.,.,TRBV7-2,TRBJ2-2,TGTGCCAGCAGCTTAGTGGACTATCCGAACACCGGGGAGCTGTTTTTT,CASSLVDYPNTGELFF
.,.,TRBV18,TRBJ1-2,TGTGCCAGCTCACCGGTGGAACAGGGCAATGGCTACACCTTC,CASSPVEQGNGYTF
TRBD1,few,TRBV27,TRBJ1-2,TGTGCCAGCAGTCCTCGGACAGGGGCCTATGGCTACACCTTC,CASSPRTGAYGYTF
.,once,TRBV2,TRBJ2-2,TGTGCCAGCAGTGAAATCGGGGGGCATGACACCGGGGAGCTGTTTTTT,CASSEIGGHDTGELFF
.,few,TRBV3-1/TRBV3-2,TRBJ2-7,TGTGCCAGCAGCTACTCCGGGACTTCGCCGAACTGGCAGTACTTC,CASSYSGTSPNWQYF
TRBD2,.,TRBV27,TRBJ2-7,TGTGCCAGCAGTTTGCGGGAGGGCTTTGGGTACGAGCAGTACTTC,CASSLREGFGYEQYF